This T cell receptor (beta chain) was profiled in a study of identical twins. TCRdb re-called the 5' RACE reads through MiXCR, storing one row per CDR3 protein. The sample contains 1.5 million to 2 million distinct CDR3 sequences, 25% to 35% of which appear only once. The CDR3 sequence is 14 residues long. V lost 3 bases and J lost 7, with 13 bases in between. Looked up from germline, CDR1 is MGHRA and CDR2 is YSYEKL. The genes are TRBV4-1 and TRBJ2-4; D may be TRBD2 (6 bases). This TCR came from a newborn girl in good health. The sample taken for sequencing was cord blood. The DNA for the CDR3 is TGCGCCAGCAGCCAGGTGGGGGGATGGAACATTCAGTACTTC. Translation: CASSQVGGWNIQYF.